Below, 25 T cell receptor beta chains from the same sample are listed, as sequenced in a study of CD8 T cells in Susac syndrome. The RNA input was roughly 0.45 to 1 ug, and it was reverse transcribed with random hexamers. TCRdb passed the immunoSEQ multiplex PCR reads through MiXCR, listing each CDR3 protein once. The table lists approximately 300,000 distinct CDR3 sequences, 85% of them singletons. What was sequenced was CD8+ T cells from PBMCs. The source is a human donor with multiple sclerosis.

The chain carries TRBV4-3 and TRBJ2-3, with 8 bases fitting TRBD2. The CDR3 is made up of 15 amino acids. The junction had 7 bases not matched to a gene; V was cut back by 6 bases and J by 2 bases. The germline gives CDR1 LGHNA, CDR2 YSLEER. CDR3 nucleotides: TGCGCCAGCAGTGCGGGACTAGGGTACACAGATACGCAGTATTTT. It translates to CASSAGLGYTDTQYF.

A few counts support this clonotype. V usage is TRBV19 and J usage is TRBJ2-7; 10 bases line up with TRBD2. This CDR3 has 15 residues. Trimming at V came to 3 bases and at J to 1 base, leaving 3 bases not matched to a gene. Germline V gene lookup returns CDR1 LNHDA and CDR2 SQIVND (reference sequence). The CDR3 protein is CASSILAGESYEQYF. DNA for the CDR3: TGTGCCAGTAGTATTCTAGCGGGAGAGTCCTACGAGCAGTACTTC.

The CDR3 nucleotides read TGCGCCAGCAGCCAAGATGAGGTAGCGGGCTCCTACAATGAGCAGTTCTTC. Protein sequence: CASSQDEVAGSYNEQFF. The J gene is TRBJ2-1, the V gene TRBV4-3; TRBD2 aligns across 7 bases. The CDR3 spans 17 residues. V gave up 0 bases and J gave up 0 bases; unmatched junction bases: 5. CDR1 is LGHNA and CDR2 is YSLEER in the germline V gene.

The CDR3 loop is CASSDGDTQYF. The CDR3 nucleotides read TGCGCCAGCAGTGACGGGGATACGCAGTATTTT. The chain combines TRBV10-1 with TRBJ2-3; D is undetermined. Trimming cost V 3 bases and J 6 bases, with 4 bases left between them. Germline V gene data show CDR1 as WNHNN and CDR2 as SYGVQD (reference sequence). The CDR3 covers 11 residues.

The rearrangement joins TRBV21-1 to TRBJ1-2; the D call TRBD1 from the table was never checked on the DNA. TRBV21-1 is listed as a pseudogene. The CDR3 has 16 residues. DNA for the CDR3: TGTGCCAGCAGCAAACGTAAAACAGGGGGCGCGGTTGGCTACACCTTC. Translation: CASSKRKTGGAVGYTF.

The chain carries TRBV19 and TRBJ2-1; tentatively, D is TRBD2 (6 bases). In germline, CDR1 is LNHDA, CDR2 SQIVND (reference sequence). The CDR3 is 15 residues long. V was clipped by 9 bases and J by 2 bases, with 17 bases between them. The CDR3 sequence is CASWSRENPYNEQFF. The DNA of the CDR3 is TGTGCCAGCTGGTCGCGGGAAAACCCCTACAATGAGCAGTTCTTC.

The V and J genes are TRBV29-1 and TRBJ2-7; 10 bases are a match to TRBD2. With 1 base clipped from V and 0 bases from J, the junction kept 15 bases outside the gene matches. The germline V gene encodes CDR1 SQVTM and CDR2 ANQGSEA. The CDR3 length is 19 residues. The CDR3 nucleotides read TGCAGCGTTGAAGTACTAGCGGGACCAGCTAGCGTTAGCTCCTACGAGCAGTACTTC. Translating gives CSVEVLAGPASVSSYEQYF.

The chain links TRBV6-1 to TRBJ2-3; 7 bases agree with TRBD1. The length of the CDR3 is 18 residues. V was clipped by 6 bases and J by 6 bases; unmatched bases: 21. Germline V gene lookup returns CDR1 MNHNS and CDR2 SASEGT. CDR3 sequence reads: CASRTSLIRGRQFDTQYF. The CDR3 nucleotides read TGTGCCAGCAGAACAAGTCTGATTAGGGGGCGACAGTTTGATACGCAGTATTTT.

J is TRBJ2-7 and V is TRBV6-5; D is unresolved. CDR1 and CDR2 (germline): MNHEY, SVGAGI. V lost 6 bases to trimming and J lost 5 bases, with 11 bases between them. This CDR3 contains 12 residues. The chain's CDR3 is CASSSGRDEQYF. Written as DNA, the CDR3 is TGTGCCAGCAGCTCCGGACGAGACGAGCAGTACTTC.

The V and J genes are TRBV27 and TRBJ2-7; TRBD1 might be the D (7 bases). Between the trimmed V and J ends, which lost 8 bases and 6 bases, there was a span of 14 bases. The germline CDR1 and CDR2 sequences are MNHEY and SMNVEV (reference sequence). There are 12 residues in the CDR3. The CDR3 sequence: CASSQGGTEQYF. CDR3 DNA: TGTGCCAGCTCCCAGGGGGGTACCGAGCAGTACTTC.

The chain has TRBV4-3 and TRBJ2-1, with 10 bases fitting TRBD2. Germline CDR1 is LGHNA and CDR2 is YSLEER. The J segment lost 4 bases and the V segment lost 1 base, leaving 4 bases of the junction unmatched. This CDR3 comprises 16 residues. DNA of the CDR3: TGCGCCAGCAGCCAAGCGCTAGCGGGAGTGTACAATGAGCAGTTCTTC. This translates into CASSQALAGVYNEQFF.

The chain uses TRBV12-3 or TRBV12-4 and TRBJ2-1; 7 bases agree with TRBD2. The CDR3 has 15 residues. J lost 3 bases, V lost 5 bases, and 7 bases had no gene match. CDR3 region: CASSPPPGGYNEQFF. CDR3 DNA sequence: TGTGCCAGCAGTCCCCCCCCGGGGGGCTACAATGAGCAGTTCTTC.

This clonotype has only one observation. The chain uses TRBV25-1 and TRBJ2-5; D call uncertain. V lost 4 bases and J 5 bases, leaving 5 bases between the germline ends. The CDR3 extends over 11 amino acids. The germline CDR1 and CDR2 sequences are MGHDK and SYGVNS. CDR3 sequence: CASSGAETQYF. CDR3 bases: TGTGCCAGCAGTGGGGCGGAGACCCAGTACTTC.

This clonotype was counted between two and nine times. As DNA, the CDR3 is TGTGCCAGCAGTCGGACTAGCGGGGCACTCCCCCATAGCACAGATACGCAGTATTTT. It codes for CASSRTSGALPHSTDTQYF. V usage is TRBV6-1 and J usage is TRBJ2-3; 12 bases align to TRBD2. With 5 bases clipped from V and 0 bases from J, the junction kept 12 bases outside the gene matches. Germline V gives CDR1 MNHNS, CDR2 SASEGT. The CDR3 sequence is 19 residues long.

V gene TRBV28 combines with J gene TRBJ2-7; TRBD1 matches at 9 bases. V lost 5 bases and J lost 3; bases outside the gene matches: 11. CDR1 and CDR2 from the germline V gene are MDHEN and SYDVKM. The CDR3 has 16 residues. CDR3 nucleotide sequence: TGTGCCAGCAGTCCGTGGGACAGGGTTGACTTCTACGAGCAGTACTTC. This codes for CASSPWDRVDFYEQYF.

The rearrangement links TRBV11-2 to TRBJ2-4; 8 nucleotides agree with TRBD1. Germline CDR1 and CDR2: SGHAT and FQNNGV. This CDR3 is 13 amino acids long. Germline trimming cut 5 bases from V and 8 bases from J; bases unmatched to any gene: 5. CDR3 loop: CASSVGQGYIQYF. The CDR3 DNA reads TGTGCCAGCAGCGTTGGACAGGGCTACATTCAGTACTTC.

The chain is built from TRBV6-2 or TRBV6-3 and TRBJ2-7; TRBD2 agrees at 9 bases. From germline, CDR1 is MNHEY and CDR2 SVGEGT. Germline trimming cut 0 bases from V and 6 bases from J; bases unmatched to any gene: 9. The CDR3 runs to 16 residues. CDR3: CASSYSKAGGHIEQYF. The CDR3 DNA reads TGTGCCAGCAGTTACTCGAAGGCGGGAGGGCACATCGAGCAGTACTTC.

CDR3 sequence: CASSQVGGGSYNEQFF. DNA of the CDR3: TGCGCCAGCAGCCAAGTGGGCGGAGGCTCCTACAATGAGCAGTTCTTC. The chain carries TRBV4-3 and TRBJ2-1, with a tentative D call TRBD2 (5 bases). CDR3 length: 16 amino acids. CDR1 and CDR2 from the germline V gene are LGHNA and YSLEER. V was clipped by 1 base and J by 0 bases, with 10 bases between them.

This clonotype appeared a single time. The J gene is TRBJ2-3, the V gene TRBV7-9; D perhaps matches TRBD1 (5 bases). Trimming took off 1 base at V and 9 bases at J, with 17 bases between the two ends. CDR1 is SEHNR, CDR2 FQNEAQ, per germline (reference sequence). The CDR3 runs to 15 residues. The CDR3 coding sequence is TGTGCCAGCAGCTTAGTCGGCATAGGGGATTTGACGCAGTATTTT. Residues: CASSLVGIGDLTQYF.

The rearrangement links TRBV6-2 or TRBV6-3 to TRBJ2-7; D may be TRBD1 (6 bases). V lost 2 bases, J lost 4 bases, and 21 bases lay in between. The CDR3 covers 17 residues. Per germline, CDR1 MNHEY and CDR2 SVGEGT. The CDR3 spells CASSYLTTGQDTYEQYF. CDR3 nucleotides: TGTGCCAGCAGTTACCTGACGACAGGACAAGATACTTACGAGCAGTACTTC.

CDR3 protein: CASSRLPSAGELFF. The CDR3 nucleotides are TGTGCCAGCAGCCGCCTTCCTAGCGCCGGGGAGCTGTTTTTT. The chain links TRBV6-5 to TRBJ2-2; possibly TRBD2 for D (6 bases). Germline-derived CDR1 and CDR2 are MNHEY and SVGAGI. The CDR3 sequence is 14 residues long. Trimming took off 6 bases at V and 6 bases at J, with 14 bases between the two ends.

This clonotype was counted once. The genes are TRBV30 and TRBJ2-3; possible D gene TRBD1, 5 bases. CDR1 is GTSNPN and CDR2 is SVGIG in the germline V gene (reference sequence). V was cut by 2 bases and J by 5 bases, with 17 bases left in between. CDR3 size: 15 residues. The DNA of the CDR3 is TGTGCCTGGAGTCCGTTCTGGGGCGCGGAAGATACGCAGTATTTT. It yields the protein CAWSPFWGAEDTQYF.

This clonotype appeared a few times. CDR3: CASSPPGLAHYEQYF. The CDR3 nucleotides are TGTGCCAGCAGCCCACCGGGACTAGCCCACTACGAGCAGTACTTC. This chain links TRBV12-3 or TRBV12-4 with TRBJ2-7; TRBD2 aligns across 9 bases. The CDR3 consists of 15 residues. J was trimmed by 3 bases and V by 6 bases; bases with no gene match: 9.

The genes are TRBV6-1 and TRBJ2-7; no definite D call. Trimming removed 6 bases at V and 3 bases at J, with 18 bases between. Germline loops: CDR1 MNHNS, CDR2 SASEGT. The CDR3 length is 15 residues. CDR3 sequence (DNA): TGTGCCAGCAGCCCCGGAGAGTGGAAGGACTACGAGCAGTACTTC. As protein: CASSPGEWKDYEQYF.

CDR3 nucleotides: TGTGCCAGCAGCTTATCCATTGGGGTGGTCAATGAGCAGTTCTTC. It translates to CASSLSIGVVNEQFF. The chain combines TRBV7-3 with TRBJ2-1; D gene ambiguous. This CDR3 region has 15 residues. The V and J ends lost 2 bases and 6 bases respectively, with 14 bases between them. Germline V lookup: CDR1 SGHTA, CDR2 FQGTGA.